The sequence of this T cell receptor beta chain was determined in a study of T cell responses to AZD1222 COVID-19 vaccine. Overall study context: Pooled samples include second doses given at about 4 or 12 weeks. Study-wide points: Repertoires were obtained solely post-peak T cell response. The sample set comprised mostly white British donors with more females, and clonal diversity was possibly underestimated. Close to half of all spike-specific TCRs reportedly target regions of the variants that are unmutated.

Turning to this clone: Its matching antigen is unknown.

Data came from immunoSEQ multiplex PCR; TCRdb stores just in-frame clones and leaves some out. The sample has some 150,000 clones; about 90% are singletons. Germline V gene sequence: CDR1 LGHNA, CDR2 YNFKEQ. The ends lost 0 bases at V and 7 bases at J; junction bases unmatched: 4. This CDR3 has 16 amino acids. This sequence originates from an adult in good health. The chain is built from TRBV4-2 and TRBJ1-5; 12 bases are shared with TRBD1. This sample comprised peripheral blood, obtained on day 0 of AZD1222 vaccination. Written as DNA, the CDR3 is TGTGCCAGCAGCCAAGATGGGACAGGGGGCGTGCAGCCCCAGCATTTT. Translation gives CASSQDGTGGVQPQHF.